In its sample, the clone carrying this TCR beta chain was seen once. These data originate in a study of shared clonotypes between healthy human individuals. Repertoires were generated with immunoSEQ multiplex PCR, while TCRdb's copy carries only in-frame clones and drops some. The data contain about 680,000 clones, around 90% of them seen just once; the ten biggest clones take up 24%. This CDR3 spans 13 amino acids. Germline lookup yields CDR1 SEHNR and CDR2 FQNEAQ (reference sequence). Trimming pared 4 bases from V and 12 bases from J, leaving 16 bases between. Naivety among CD8 cells was defined by CD45RO negativity and positive CCR7 selection, thereby excluding terminally differentiated effector memory CD45RA+ cells.

The material sequenced was naive CD8+ T cells sorted from blood. The rearrangement uses TRBV7-9 and TRBJ2-1; D gene ambiguous. This TCR was sampled from a man under 40 in good health. CDR3 coding DNA: TGTGCCAGCAGCTCCGGACCTACGCCAGGGCAGTTCTTC. Translating gives CASSSGPTPGQFF.